The T cell receptor (beta chain) described here comes from a study of identical twins. Broader study findings: Recombination models fit unrelated individuals' TCR alpha sharing but underestimated twins'. Fewer insertions were carried by abundant cord blood beta clonotypes, but none was seen in memory repertoires. Excess sharing between twins was weaker in beta out-of-frame sequences.

Germline V CDR1 and CDR2: DFQATT, SNEGSKA (reference sequence). The CDR3 has 15 residues. With 3 bases clipped from V and 1 base from J, the junction kept 3 bases outside the gene matches. Addition of a universal primer site occurred through template switching, and cDNA carried unique molecular identifiers. In TCRdb, the 5' RACE reads were re-called with MiXCR into one record per CDR3 protein. Seen here are roughly 1.6 million distinct CDR3 sequences, less than 40% observed once, and the top ten hold 0.27%. A few counts support this clonotype. Antigen unknown. Input material: cord blood. This sequence was found in a newborn girl in good health. The chain joins TRBV20-1 to TRBJ2-3; TRBD2 agrees at 11 bases. The chain's CDR3 is CSASTTSGGTDTQYF. In DNA, the CDR3 is TGCAGTGCTAGCACGACTAGCGGGGGCACAGATACGCAGTATTTT.